This TCR beta chain was sequenced for a study of Graves' ophthalmopathy and Graves' hyperthyroidism (dated by TCRdb to 2016 to 2019). In terms of the full investigation: Peripheral blood was collected at initial diagnosis, prior to any treatment. In roughly 6 hyperthyroidism patients, the T-cell repertoires found in thyroid tissue were compared with those found in blood. After sampling, hyperthyroidism patients received methimazole starting at 30 mg daily, and ophthalmopathy patients received high-dose intravenous methylprednisolone. An independent validation cohort comprised some 19 hyperthyroidism patients and 15 to 17 patients who later progressed from hyperthyroidism to ophthalmopathy. The study used signatures of the TCR beta repertoire to tell Graves' ophthalmopathy apart from Graves' hyperthyroidism and to predict which patients would progress to ophthalmopathy. To explore V-J signatures that separate ophthalmopathy from hyperthyroidism, a discovery set of approximately 100 patients was enrolled, consisting of about 41 with ophthalmopathy and around 57 with stable hyperthyroidism. In total, 135 blood samples were TCR-sequenced: approximately 42 ophthalmopathy, approximately 75 hyperthyroidism and about 17 hyperthyroidism-to-ophthalmopathy patients. Overall study outcomes, separate from this receptor: No statistical method was used to set the sample size in advance, and the investigators knew which group each participant was assigned to. The 13-signature model separated ophthalmopathy from stable hyperthyroidism with 85% to 90% sensitivity and approximately 83% specificity in cross-validation, and 80%/75% in the test set. Most of the expanded thyroid clonotypes with a frequency above 0.001 were also detected in blood, and it was suggested that the thyroid immune response may be reflected by blood repertoires. In validation, the model predicted ophthalmopathy progression with 70.59% sensitivity and 72% to 80% specificity; around twelve predicted patients were CT-confirmed with GO in a median of around 6 months.

A patient counted as having stable hyperthyroidism if there was no progression to ophthalmopathy within 18 months of follow-up. Hyperthyroidism patients were newly diagnosed, with disease duration under 2 months, and aged 18 to 65 years. Patients with other autoimmune diseases, uncontrolled infections, pregnancy or lactation were excluded. Diagnosis was based on clinical symptoms, serum thyroxine, TRAb, thyroid ultrasound and orbital computed tomography. PBMCs were isolated from about 9 ml of fresh peripheral blood by Ficoll-Paque density gradient centrifugation. Trizol reagent was used to extract the total RNA, and its quality was then checked on an Agilent 2100 Bioanalyzer. The cysteine opens and the phenylalanine closes a CDR3 of 13 amino acids. Left in the record is the CDR3 DNA by itself, 39 bases read in frame from the first base. CDR1 and CDR2 were assigned from the germline V gene as MNHEY and SVGAGI. V is cut by 7 bases and J by 6 bases, and the space between the germline ends is 15 bases.

For repertoire sequencing, the TCR beta CDR3 regions were amplified from RNA transcripts. The first round of RT-PCR was done with HTBI primers and the Qiagen OneStep RT-PCR kit, and was followed by a second round of multiplex PCR, then size selection and purification. Libraries were sequenced on an Illumina HiSeq2000 using paired-end 100 bp reads. Turning to the authors' computational methods: SOAPnuke was used to process the reads, throwing out any read that had adapters, had uncalled bases, had a mean Phred below 15, or lacked an exact constant-primer or identifier match. COPE v1.2.5 was used to merge high-quality paired reads. Unique nucleotide sequences were defined as clonotypes and aligned to IMGT TRB V, D and J references using MiTCR v1.1. The analysis was limited to V-J combinations with a frequency above 0.0001, which together covered roughly 99% of the repertoires. A TCR clonal expansion and chaos score per V-J combination was defined as the ratio of F50 clonal expansion to chaos observed in the TCRdist matrix. Welch's t-statistics and random forest were used to reduce features to about a dozen V-J combinations, which were fed into a naive Bayes classifier. The similarity between thyroid and blood repertoires was quantified using the Morisita-Horn index. TCRdb reran the public reads through fastp at Q25 and MiXCR, keeping productive beta chains. Merged by CDR3 protein, the rows form single entries marked with the most common genes and DNA. These V and J calls are TCRdb output, not the study's own analysis. The table for this sample lists roughly 400,000 distinct CDR3 sequences; approximately 17% of them were counted only once. Jointly, the top ten make up 2.4% of the sample.

The sample holds many counts of this clonotype. Its recognized antigen is unknown. No qualities accompany the bases; no much larger clone lies one base away. The sequencing sample was made of peripheral blood. The V gene is TRBV6-5 and the J gene is TRBJ1-1, with TRBD1 as a weak D call on 5 bases. This sequence was found in an adult woman with stable Graves' hyperthyroidism. The DNA reads TGTGCCAGCACCGAACTAGGGGAATCTGAAGCTTTCTTT. The translation is CASTELGESEAFF.